Presented here are 27 T cell receptor beta chains from one specimen sequenced in a study of cytomegalovirus exposure and HLA in healthy donors. The PCR was carried out with 60 Vbeta primers and 13 Jbeta primers. The table came from immunoSEQ multiplex PCR; TCRdb's copy has only in-frame clones and leaves some out. The table shows 200,000 to 250,000 clones, with roughly 85% occurring only once. The sequencing input was PBMCs. The source is a girl aged 2 to 9 in good health and CMV-seronegative.

This rearrangement joins TRBV29-1 to TRBJ2-1; 9 positions agree with TRBD1. CDR1 and CDR2 (germline): SQVTM, ANQGSEA. Trimming at V came to 5 bases and at J to 12 bases, leaving 11 bases not matched to a gene. This CDR3 region has 13 residues. The CDR3 reads CSVWVGDRVGQFF. As DNA, the CDR3 is TGCAGCGTTTGGGTGGGGGACAGGGTCGGGCAGTTCTTC.

The gene calls are TRBV9 and TRBJ1-6; D call uncertain. V lost 0 bases and J lost 8, with 6 bases in between. The CDR3 runs 13 residues. The germline V gene has CDR1 SGDLS and CDR2 YYNGEE. This CDR3 reads CASSVDGYSPLHF. The CDR3 coding sequence is TGTGCCAGCAGCGTAGATGGCTATTCACCCCTCCACTTT.

This chain connects TRBV6-5 to TRBJ1-4; 7 bases agree with TRBD1. In germline, CDR1 is MNHEY, CDR2 SVGAGI. Germline trimming cut 6 bases from V and 3 bases from J; bases unmatched to any gene: 7. The CDR3 covers 15 residues. In nucleotides, the CDR3 is TGTGCCAGCAGCCCACGACAGGGACCTAATGAAAAACTGTTTTTT. This sequence encodes CASSPRQGPNEKLFF.

V gene TRBV5-4 combines with J gene TRBJ1-2; perhaps TRBD1 as D (5 bases). There are 14 residues in the CDR3. Trimming took 2 bases from V and 5 from J, leaving 13 bases between them. Germline V gene data show CDR1 as SGHNT and CDR2 as YYREEE (reference sequence). The CDR3 DNA sequence: TGTGCCAGCAGCTTAATCGATAGGGGTTATGGCTACACCTTC. Its protein is CASSLIDRGYGYTF. Full variable domain (rest looked up from reference TRBV5-4 and TRBJ1-2): ETGVTQSPTHLIKTRGQQVTLRCSSQSGHNTVSWYQQALGQGPQFIFQYYREEENGRGNFPPRFSGLQFPNYSSELNVNALELDDSALYLCASSLIDRGYGYTFGSGTRLTVV.

The chain couples TRBV18 to TRBJ2-1; 9 bases align to TRBD2. This CDR3 has 18 amino acids. Losses at the gene ends were 2 bases for V and 4 bases for J; bases not matched to a gene: 12. Germline CDR1 KGHSH, CDR2 LQKENI. The CDR3 protein is CASSPTPYSGSSYNEQFF. The CDR3 coding sequence is TGTGCCAGCTCACCAACCCCGTATAGCGGGAGCTCGTACAATGAGCAGTTCTTC.

The chain links TRBV2 to TRBJ1-1; 7 nucleotides agree with TRBD1. This CDR3 has 15 residues. J lost 0 bases, V lost 3 bases, and 4 bases had no gene match. Per germline, CDR1 SNHLY and CDR2 FYNNEI. The CDR3 spells CASSDRGSMNTEAFF. The CDR3 nucleotides read TGTGCCAGCAGTGACAGGGGGTCGATGAACACTGAAGCTTTCTTT.

The chain combines TRBV5-5 with TRBJ1-2; D is ambiguous. The CDR3 has 13 amino acids. Trimming removed 0 bases at V and 6 bases at J, with 9 bases between. Germline V gene data show CDR1 as SGHKS and CDR2 as YYEKEE (reference sequence). CDR3 loop: CASSLGQSNGYTF. DNA for the CDR3: TGTGCCAGCAGCTTGGGCCAAAGCAATGGCTACACCTTC.

The V gene is TRBV19, the J gene TRBJ1-3; D is uncertain. Germline V CDR1 and CDR2: LNHDA, SQIVND (reference sequence). This CDR3 spans 16 amino acids. Trimming removed 8 bases at V and 0 bases at J, with 17 bases between. The CDR3, as DNA: TGTGCCAGTTCTAGCCCTCGGGTCAGCTCTGGAAACACCATATATTTT. It is translated as CASSSPRVSSGNTIYF.

V usage is TRBV27 and J usage is TRBJ2-7, with TRBD2 as a possible D gene (5 bases). The germline CDR1 and CDR2 sequences are MNHEY and SMNVEV (reference sequence). This CDR3 is built from 18 residues. Trimming stripped 0 bases from V and 3 bases from J, with 21 bases between. CDR3 nucleotide sequence: TGTGCCAGCAGTTTATCCCCGACTACCTCGACATTTTACTACGAGCAGTACTTC. Residues: CASSLSPTTSTFYYEQYF.

The chain joins TRBV6-5 to TRBJ1-4, with 9 positions matching TRBD1. Trimming at V came to 5 bases and at J to 3 bases, leaving 4 bases not matched to a gene. From germline, CDR1 is MNHEY and CDR2 SVGAGI. The CDR3 spans 15 residues. The CDR3 loop is CASSTRTGANEKLFF. DNA for the CDR3: TGTGCCAGCAGTACACGGACAGGGGCTAATGAAAAACTGTTTTTT.

This rearrangement joins TRBV30 to TRBJ2-5; D unclear. V shed 0 bases and J shed 0 bases, with 5 bases lying between them. CDR1 GTSNPN and CDR2 SVGIG come from the germline V gene (reference sequence). The CDR3 totals 13 residues. CDR3 nucleotides: TGTGCCTGGAGTGTCTCGTACCAAGAGACCCAGTACTTC. Its protein is CAWSVSYQETQYF.

This clone was detected only once. The gene calls are TRBV15 and TRBJ1-5; D is ambiguous. Germline assignment: CDR1 LNHNV and CDR2 YYDKDF (reference sequence). V dropped 1 base and J dropped 0 bases, with 7 bases sitting between them. The CDR3 is made up of 15 amino acids. CDR3 residues: CATSRVRSSNQPQHF. DNA for the CDR3: TGTGCCACCAGCAGAGTGCGGAGTAGCAATCAGCCCCAGCATTTT.

The CDR3 reads CASSLGSLAGEGELFF. CDR3 DNA: TGTGCCAGCAGCTTAGGGTCCTTAGCGGGAGAAGGGGAGCTGTTTTTT. The chain recombines TRBV11-2 with TRBJ2-2, with 9 bases aligning to TRBD2. In germline, CDR1 is SGHAT, CDR2 FQNNGV. CDR3 size: 16 residues. The junction had 8 bases not matched to a gene; V was cut back by 1 base and J by 8 bases.

This clone appeared a few times. V and J are TRBV29-1 and TRBJ2-5, with D possibly being TRBD2 (5 bases). The CDR3 consists of 18 residues. Germline loops: CDR1 SQVTM, CDR2 ANQGSEA. The V end lost 0 bases, the J end lost 1 base, and 21 bases lay between the germline ends. DNA for the CDR3: TGCAGCGTTGAAGACCCGTTAAAAGCGGCCCAATCCCAAGAGACCCAGTACTTC. It encodes CSVEDPLKAAQSQETQYF.

The chain recombines TRBV2 with TRBJ2-1; the match to TRBD2 covers 12 bases. V was pared by 9 bases and J by 6 bases, with 3 bases of the junction left unmatched. The CDR3 is 13 amino acids. CDR1 and CDR2 (germline): SNHLY, FYNNEI. In nucleotides, the CDR3 is TGTGCCAGACGGACTAGCGGGACCAATGAGCAGTTCTTC. This sequence encodes CARRTSGTNEQFF.

The V gene is TRBV4-1, the J gene TRBJ2-7; TRBD1 might be the D (6 bases). V was cut by 4 bases and J by 3 bases, with 13 bases left in between. Germline V gene lookup returns CDR1 MGHRA and CDR2 YSYEKL. CDR3 length equals 14 residues. Here the CDR3 reads CASSLRTEGYEQYF. The CDR3 DNA follows: TGCGCCAGCAGCCTTAGGACAGAGGGCTACGAGCAGTACTTC.

The V and J genes are TRBV11-2 and TRBJ1-2, with D possibly matching TRBD1 (5 bases). The germline V and J ends were trimmed by 5 bases and 3 bases, with 16 bases remaining between them. The CDR3 runs 15 residues. The germline gives CDR1 SGHAT, CDR2 FQNNGV. Written as DNA, the CDR3 is TGTGCCAGCAGCACCCTGGGGGGTAGAGACTATGGCTACACCTTC. Its protein is CASSTLGGRDYGYTF.

The chain recombines TRBV6-1 with TRBJ2-4, with 8 bases aligning to TRBD2. Germline V lookup: CDR1 MNHNS, CDR2 SASEGT. CDR3 length: 19 amino acids. With V trimmed by 2 bases and J by 4 bases, 16 bases remained unmatched. The CDR3: CASSEHSAAPGTRKNIQYF. CDR3 DNA sequence: TGTGCCAGCAGTGAACATAGTGCTGCCCCCGGGACTAGGAAAAACATTCAGTACTTC.

The chain carries TRBV13 and TRBJ2-3, with D perhaps matching TRBD2 (6 bases). Germline lookup yields CDR1 PRHDT and CDR2 FYEKMQ (reference sequence). V lost 2 bases, J lost 7 bases, and 19 bases lay in between. The CDR3 is 16 residues long. CDR3: CASSLSRELTFHTQYF. As DNA, the CDR3 is TGTGCCAGCAGCTTAAGTCGGGAGCTTACTTTCCATACGCAGTATTTT.

This chain connects TRBV6-6 to TRBJ2-1, with TRBD2 matching over 10 bases. V shed 4 bases and J 4 bases; nucleotides not matched to a gene: 7. This CDR3 spans 16 amino acids. CDR1 MNHNY and CDR2 SVGAGI come from the germline V gene (reference sequence). CDR3 DNA: TGTGCCAGCAGTTCTAGCGGGGGAGGGAAATACAATGAGCAGTTCTTC. It specifies CASSSSGGGKYNEQFF.

This chain joins TRBV15 and TRBJ2-3; 9 bases fit TRBD2. This CDR3 region has 15 residues. Germline CDR1 is LNHNV and CDR2 is YYDKDF (reference sequence). The V and J ends lost 1 base and 6 bases, in that order; junction bases with no gene match: 5. The CDR3 DNA reads TGTGCCACCAGCAGAGTGCAGCGGGAGGTGGATACGCAGTATTTT. Protein sequence: CATSRVQREVDTQYF. Combining the CDR3 with reference TRBV15 and TRBJ2-3 gives the whole variable domain DAMVIQNPRYQVTQFGKPVTLSCSQTLNHNVMYWYQQKSSQAPKLLFHYYDKDFNNEADTPDNFQSRRPNTSFCFLDIRSPGLGDTAMYLCATSRVQREVDTQYFGPGTRLTVL.

This clone was detected only a few times. The chain uses TRBV5-1 and TRBJ1-2; perhaps TRBD1 as D (5 bases). V gave up 2 bases and J gave up 2 bases, with 10 bases separating them. CDR1 SGHRS and CDR2 YFSETQ come from the germline V gene. The CDR3 is made up of 14 amino acids. In DNA form, the CDR3 reads TGCGCCAGCAGCTTCGGCAGGGCCAACTATGGCTACACCTTC. Its translation is CASSFGRANYGYTF.

The chain links TRBV5-8 to TRBJ1-1; possibly TRBD1 for D (6 bases). The CDR3 totals 14 residues. Germline V lookup: CDR1 SGHTS, CDR2 YDEGEE. Trimming took 7 bases from V and 8 from J, leaving 21 bases between them. DNA of the CDR3: TGTGCCAGCCTATTCCCCGGGACAAGTATAGAAGCTTTCTTT. Translated, it gives CASLFPGTSIEAFF.

This chain connects TRBV7-2 to TRBJ2-1, with a tentative D call TRBD2 (5 bases). The length of the CDR3 is 13 residues. Germline CDR1 SGHTA, CDR2 FQGNSA. Deletions cut 3 bases from V and 11 bases from J, with 14 bases between. The CDR3 protein is CASSFGLQLKQFF. The CDR3 DNA sequence: TGTGCCAGCAGCTTCGGACTCCAACTGAAGCAGTTCTTC.

CDR3 sequence reads: CATSSYTGADTQYF. Written as DNA, the CDR3 is TGTGCCACCAGCAGTTACACAGGGGCAGATACGCAGTATTTT. The chain uses TRBV15 and TRBJ2-3; 7 nucleotides line up with TRBD1. The V gene end was trimmed by 3 bases and the J gene end by 4 bases; junction bases not matched to a gene: 4. The CDR3 sequence is 14 residues long. Germline V gene sequence: CDR1 LNHNV, CDR2 YYDKDF (reference sequence).

The chain recombines TRBV2 with TRBJ2-2; no clear D. CDR3 size: 14 residues. Germline assignment: CDR1 SNHLY and CDR2 FYNNEI. The V gene lost 4 bases and the J gene lost 3 bases, with 9 bases spanning the gap. CDR3 coding DNA: TGTGCCAGCAGTGGGGCAGGCTACACCGGGGAGCTGTTTTTT. As protein: CASSGAGYTGELFF.

This rearrangement joins TRBV14 to TRBJ2-1; D possibly corresponds to TRBD1 (6 bases). This CDR3 contains 12 residues. Germline V gene data show CDR1 as SGHDN and CDR2 as FVKESK. V shed 8 bases and J shed 4 bases, with 9 bases lying between them. As DNA, the CDR3 is TGTGCCAGCGGACAGACGTACAATGAGCAGTTCTTC. Protein: CASGQTYNEQFF.